This TCR beta chain is drawn from a study of OX40 agonist ivuxolimab in advanced cancers. The overall study: Patients took ivuxolimab, an agonistic anti-OX40 (CD134) antibody. Checkpoint inhibitors had been given previously to about 40% of patients. The study gave patients intravenous ivuxolimab at 0.01 to 10 mg/kg every 2 weeks.

The data were produced by immunoSEQ multiplex PCR, yet TCRdb's version contains in-frame clones alone and is incomplete. The sample yields approximately 90,000 clones, about 90% seen once. Germline CDR1 reads SGHTA; CDR2 reads FQGTGA. V gave up 3 bases and J gave up 3 bases, with 8 bases separating them. The CDR3 is made up of 13 amino acids. The chain carries TRBV7-3 and TRBJ1-1; the D gene is possibly TRBD1 (5 bases). The sequences come from CD4+ or CD8+ T cells sorted from blood, collected in a trial of the OX40 agonist ivuxolimab. The sequence came from an adult with an advanced solid tumor such as melanoma, head and neck, liver or kidney cancer. The CDR3 reads CASSFGGDTEAFF. CDR3 bases: TGTGCCAGCAGCTTCGGAGGGGACACTGAAGCTTTCTTT. Filled out from reference TRBV7-3 and TRBJ1-1, the complete variable domain reads GAGVSQTPSNKVTEKGKYVELRCDPISGHTALYWYRQSLGQGPEFLIYFQGTGAADDSGLPNDRFFAVRPEGSVSTLKIQRTERGDSAVYLCASSFGGDTEAFFGQGTRLTVV.